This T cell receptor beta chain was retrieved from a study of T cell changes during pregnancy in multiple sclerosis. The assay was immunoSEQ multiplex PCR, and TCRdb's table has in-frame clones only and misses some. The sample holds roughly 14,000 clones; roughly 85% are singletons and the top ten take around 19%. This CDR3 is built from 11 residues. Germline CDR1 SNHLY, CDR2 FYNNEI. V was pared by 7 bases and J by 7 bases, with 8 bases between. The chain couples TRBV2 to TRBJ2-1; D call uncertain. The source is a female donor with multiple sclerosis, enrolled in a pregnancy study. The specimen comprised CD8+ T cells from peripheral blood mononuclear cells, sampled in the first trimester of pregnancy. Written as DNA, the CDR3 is TGTGCCAGCACATCCCAGAATGAGCAGTTCTTC. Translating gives CASTSQNEQFF. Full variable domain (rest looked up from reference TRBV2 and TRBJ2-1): EPEVTQTPSHQVTQMGQEVILRCVPISNHLYFYWYRQILGQKVEFLVSFYNNEISEKSEIFDDQFSVERPDGSNFTLKIRSTKLEDSAMYFCASTSQNEQFFGPGTRLTVL.